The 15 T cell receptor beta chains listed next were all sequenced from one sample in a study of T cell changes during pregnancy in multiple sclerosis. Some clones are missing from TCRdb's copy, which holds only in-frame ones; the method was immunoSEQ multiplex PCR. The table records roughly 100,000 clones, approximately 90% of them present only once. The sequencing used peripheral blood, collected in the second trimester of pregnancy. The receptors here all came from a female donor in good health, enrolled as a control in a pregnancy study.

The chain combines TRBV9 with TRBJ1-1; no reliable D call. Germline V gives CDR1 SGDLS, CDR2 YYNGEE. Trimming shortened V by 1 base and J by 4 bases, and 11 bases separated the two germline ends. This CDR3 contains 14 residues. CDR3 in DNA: TGTGCCAGCAGCGTACAGGCCGCGGGCACTGAAGCTTTCTTT. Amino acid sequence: CASSVQAAGTEAFF.

The CDR3 DNA sequence: TGTGCCAGCAGCTTAACAGGGAGTGAAAAACTGTTTTTT. Its translation is CASSLTGSEKLFF. The chain links TRBV7-9 to TRBJ1-4; tentatively, D is TRBD1 (6 bases). From germline, CDR1 is SEHNR and CDR2 FQNEAQ (reference sequence). Between the trimmed V and J ends, which lost 2 bases and 7 bases, there was a span of 8 bases. This CDR3 spans 13 amino acids. The entire variable domain, with the rest obtained from reference TRBV7-9 and TRBJ1-4, is as follows: DTGVSQNPRHKITKRGQNVTFRCDPISEHNRLYWYRQTLGQGPEFLTYFQNEAQLEKSRLLSDRFSAERPKGSFSTLEIQRTEQGDSAMYLCASSLTGSEKLFFGSGTQLSVL.

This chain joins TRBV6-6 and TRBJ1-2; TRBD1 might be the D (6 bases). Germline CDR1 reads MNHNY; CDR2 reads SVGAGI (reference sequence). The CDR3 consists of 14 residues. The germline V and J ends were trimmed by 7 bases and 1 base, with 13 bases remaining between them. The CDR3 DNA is TGTGCCAGCAAAACACAGGGTGTTAACTATGGCTACACCTTC. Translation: CASKTQGVNYGYTF.

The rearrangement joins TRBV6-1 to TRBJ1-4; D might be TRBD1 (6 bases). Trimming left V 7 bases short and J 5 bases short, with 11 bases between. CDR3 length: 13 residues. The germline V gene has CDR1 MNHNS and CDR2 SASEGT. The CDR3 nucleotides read TGTGCCAGCACCGGGACACGGAATGAAAAACTGTTTTTT. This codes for CASTGTRNEKLFF.

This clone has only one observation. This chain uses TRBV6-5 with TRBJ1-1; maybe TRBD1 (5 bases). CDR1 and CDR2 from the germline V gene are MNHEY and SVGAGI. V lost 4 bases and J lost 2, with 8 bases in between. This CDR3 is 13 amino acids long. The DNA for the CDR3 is TGTGCCAGCAGTTGGGGCCTAAACACTGAAGCTTTCTTT. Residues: CASSWGLNTEAFF.

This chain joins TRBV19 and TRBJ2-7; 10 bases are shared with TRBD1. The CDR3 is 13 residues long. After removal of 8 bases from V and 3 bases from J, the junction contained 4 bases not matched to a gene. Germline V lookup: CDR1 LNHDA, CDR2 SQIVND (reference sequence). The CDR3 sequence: CASGTGVIYEQYF. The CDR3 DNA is TGTGCCAGTGGGACAGGGGTCATCTACGAGCAGTACTTC.

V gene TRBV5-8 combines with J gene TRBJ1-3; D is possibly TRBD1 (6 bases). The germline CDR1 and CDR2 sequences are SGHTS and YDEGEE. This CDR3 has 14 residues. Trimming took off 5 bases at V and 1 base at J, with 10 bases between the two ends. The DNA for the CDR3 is TGTGCCAGCAGTTTACAGGGATCTGGAAACACCATATATTTT. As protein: CASSLQGSGNTIYF.

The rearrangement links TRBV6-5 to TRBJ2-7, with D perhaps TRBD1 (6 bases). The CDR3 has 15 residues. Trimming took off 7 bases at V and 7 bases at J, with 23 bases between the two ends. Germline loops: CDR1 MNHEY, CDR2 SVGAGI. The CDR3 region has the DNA TGTGCCAGCAATCGAGGGGGAAATTTCGGGTCGGAGCAGTACTTC. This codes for CASNRGGNFGSEQYF.

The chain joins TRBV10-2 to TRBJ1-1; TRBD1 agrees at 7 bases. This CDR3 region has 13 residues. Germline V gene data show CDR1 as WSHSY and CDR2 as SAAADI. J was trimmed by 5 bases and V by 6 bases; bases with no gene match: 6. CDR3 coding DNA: TGCGCCAGCAGCGTCGACAGGGATACTGAAGCTTTCTTT. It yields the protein CASSVDRDTEAFF.

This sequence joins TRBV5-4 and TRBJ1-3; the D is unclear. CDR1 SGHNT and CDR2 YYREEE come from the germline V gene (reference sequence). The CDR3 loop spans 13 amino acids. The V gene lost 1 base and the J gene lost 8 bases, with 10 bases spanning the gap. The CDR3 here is CASSLHGIDTIYF. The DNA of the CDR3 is TGTGCCAGCAGCTTGCACGGGATCGACACCATATATTTT.

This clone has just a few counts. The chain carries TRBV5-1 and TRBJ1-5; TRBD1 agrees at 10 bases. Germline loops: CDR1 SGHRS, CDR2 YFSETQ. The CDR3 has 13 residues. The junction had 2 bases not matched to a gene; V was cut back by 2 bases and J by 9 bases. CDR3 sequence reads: CASSFDRGRPQHF. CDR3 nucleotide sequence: TGCGCCAGCAGCTTCGACAGGGGGCGGCCCCAGCATTTT.

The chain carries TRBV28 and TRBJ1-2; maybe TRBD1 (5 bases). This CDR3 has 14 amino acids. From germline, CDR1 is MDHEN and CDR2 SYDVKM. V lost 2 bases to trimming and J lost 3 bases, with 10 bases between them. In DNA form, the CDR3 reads TGTGCCAGCAGTTTAGTTAGGGGTCACTATGGCTACACCTTC. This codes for CASSLVRGHYGYTF.

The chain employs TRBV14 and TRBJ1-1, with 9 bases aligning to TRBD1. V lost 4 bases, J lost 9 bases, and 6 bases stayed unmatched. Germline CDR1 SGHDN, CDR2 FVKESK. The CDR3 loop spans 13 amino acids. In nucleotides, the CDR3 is TGTGCCAGCAGCCTCACCGGGACAGGGCAAGCTTTCTTT. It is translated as CASSLTGTGQAFF.

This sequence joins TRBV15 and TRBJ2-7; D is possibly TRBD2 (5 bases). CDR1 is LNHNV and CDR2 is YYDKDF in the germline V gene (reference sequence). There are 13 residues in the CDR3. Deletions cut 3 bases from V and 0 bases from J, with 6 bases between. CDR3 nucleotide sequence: TGTGCCACCAGCAGCCGGGGCTCCTACGAGCAGTACTTC. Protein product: CATSSRGSYEQYF.

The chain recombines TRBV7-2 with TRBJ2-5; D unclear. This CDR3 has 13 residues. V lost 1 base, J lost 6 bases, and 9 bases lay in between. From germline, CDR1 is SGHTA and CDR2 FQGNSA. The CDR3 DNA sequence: TGTGCCAGCAGCTTAGATCCGAGAAAGACCCAGTACTTC. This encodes CASSLDPRKTQYF.